What follows are 13 T cell receptor beta chains derived from one specimen sequenced in a study of T cell repertoires in ileal Crohn's disease. The sample's time point: neoterminal ileum biopsy at postoperative endoscopy, about 6 months after surgery. Sequencing was performed with immunoSEQ multiplex PCR; in TCRdb, only in-frame clones are kept and a portion is missing. The sample carries 4,000 or so clones, 78% recorded once. Sample: ileal tissue. The receptor set was obtained from an adult with Crohn's disease.

The chain joins TRBV7-2 to TRBJ1-6, with D unclear. Germline V lookup: CDR1 SGHTA, CDR2 FQGNSA. The CDR3 runs to 15 residues. V lost 5 bases, J lost 5 bases, and 13 bases lay in between. The CDR3 reads CASSPVQSHNSPLHF. In DNA form, the CDR3 reads TGTGCCAGCAGCCCCGTTCAGTCCCATAATTCACCCCTCCACTTT.

The rearrangement uses TRBV5-1 and TRBJ1-5; D may be TRBD1 (6 bases). This CDR3 has 15 residues. Between the trimmed V and J ends, which lost 0 bases and 4 bases, there was a span of 11 bases. The V gene's germline CDR1 is SGHRS and CDR2 YFSETQ. The CDR3 sequence: CASSLDGQPNQPQHF. Here the CDR3 DNA reads TGCGCCAGCAGCTTGGACGGACAGCCGAATCAGCCCCAGCATTTT.

This clone was observed once. V gene TRBV6-5 combines with J gene TRBJ1-1, with TRBD1 as a possible D gene (5 bases). The ends were cut back, 7 bases at V and 1 base at J, with 10 bases in the middle. Germline values: CDR1 MNHEY, CDR2 SVGAGI. The CDR3 sequence is 13 residues long. The CDR3 nucleotides are TGTGCCAGCACCCTTACAGGGAACACTGAAGCTTTCTTT. It translates to CASTLTGNTEAFF.

This clone has a handful of counts. V and J are TRBV28 and TRBJ1-1, with a possible D match to TRBD1 (6 bases). The germline V gene has CDR1 MDHEN and CDR2 SYDVKM. The CDR3 is 16 amino acids. Trimming left V 2 bases short and J 2 bases short, with 15 bases between. CDR3: CASSLPRGGINTEAFF. The CDR3 DNA follows: TGTGCCAGCAGTTTACCCAGGGGCGGAATCAACACTGAAGCTTTCTTT.

J is TRBJ1-1 and V is TRBV5-6; 11 bases are a match to TRBD1. Trimming took 3 bases from V and 11 from J; bases not matched to a gene: 3. The CDR3 is made up of 12 amino acids. Looked up from germline, CDR1 is SGHDT and CDR2 is YYEEEE. The CDR3 sequence is CASSYGQGAAFF. Written as DNA, the CDR3 is TGTGCCAGCAGCTATGGACAGGGGGCGGCTTTCTTT. Full variable domain (rest looked up from reference TRBV5-6 and TRBJ1-1): DAGVTQSPTHLIKTRGQQVTLRCSPKSGHDTVSWYQQALGQGPQFIFQYYEEEERQRGNFPDRFSGHQFPNYSSELNVNALLLGDSALYLCASSYGQGAAFFGQGTRLTVV.

Only a few counts were recorded for this clone. The genes are TRBV4-3 and TRBJ2-1; 7 nucleotides align to TRBD2. The CDR3 loop spans 16 amino acids. Germline V gene sequence: CDR1 LGHNA, CDR2 YSLEER. The trim removed 0 bases at V and 0 bases at J, leaving 2 bases unmatched. CDR3 DNA sequence: TGCGCCAGCAGCCAAGATGGGGGGGGCTCCTACAATGAGCAGTTCTTC. Its protein is CASSQDGGGSYNEQFF.

V and J are TRBV27 and TRBJ2-2; 8 nucleotides line up with TRBD2. V gave up 6 bases and J gave up 6 bases; unmatched junction bases: 6. CDR1 MNHEY and CDR2 SMNVEV come from the germline V gene (reference sequence). The length of the CDR3 is 14 residues. The CDR3 DNA reads as TGTGCCAGCAGATTCCCAGCGGGGGCCGGGGAGCTGTTTTTT. Protein product: CASRFPAGAGELFF.

This chain joins TRBV15 and TRBJ1-4; TRBD1 agrees at 7 bases. In germline, CDR1 is LNHNV, CDR2 YYDKDF (reference sequence). The V gene end was trimmed by 4 bases and the J gene end by 5 bases; junction bases not matched to a gene: 7. The CDR3 is 15 residues long. CDR3 DNA: TGTGCCACCAGCATCCACGGGACAGAAAATGAAAAACTGTTTTTT. Protein: CATSIHGTENEKLFF.

The sample holds a few counts of this clone. The rearrangement uses TRBV7-2 and TRBJ2-7; 12 bases are shared with TRBD2. The trim removed 5 bases at V and 5 bases at J, leaving 10 bases unmatched. The germline CDR1 and CDR2 sequences are SGHTA and FQGNSA. The CDR3 runs 16 residues. This chain's CDR3 is CASSLTPSGGAHEQYF. The CDR3 DNA follows: TGTGCCAGCAGCCTCACCCCTAGCGGGGGGGCCCACGAGCAGTACTTC.

This clone was counted once. The CDR3 here is CASSFSDRVTYEQYF. CDR3 bases: TGTGCCAGCAGTTTTTCGGACAGGGTTACCTACGAGCAGTACTTC. This chain links TRBV28 with TRBJ2-7; TRBD1 matches 8 bases. There are 15 residues in the CDR3. Germline V gives CDR1 MDHEN, CDR2 SYDVKM. Trimming at V came to 3 bases and at J to 2 bases, leaving 6 bases not matched to a gene.

The V and J genes are TRBV5-1 and TRBJ2-3; 14 nucleotides match TRBD2. V dropped 4 bases and J dropped 2; count of bases not matched to a gene: 6. This CDR3 contains 17 residues. Germline V lookup: CDR1 SGHRS, CDR2 YFSETQ. The CDR3 nucleotides are TGCGCCAGCAGCCGACTAGCGGGGGGGGGAACCACAGATACGCAGTATTTT. It translates to CASSRLAGGGTTDTQYF. Complete variable domain (other parts from reference TRBV5-1 and TRBJ2-3): KAGVTQTPRYLIKTRGQQVTLSCSPISGHRSVSWYQQTPGQGLQFLFEYFSETQRNKGNFPGRFSGRQFSNSRSEMNVSTLELGDSALYLCASSRLAGGGTTDTQYFGPGTRLTVL.

The rearrangement joins TRBV6-1 to TRBJ1-3; 9 positions agree with TRBD1. V was pared by 6 bases and J by 3 bases, with 6 bases of the junction left unmatched. The germline V gene has CDR1 MNHNS and CDR2 SASEGT. This CDR3 spans 15 amino acids. CDR3 loop: CASSQPGQGGNTIYF. The CDR3 bases are TGTGCCAGCAGCCAACCGGGACAGGGTGGAAACACCATATATTTT.

Here the CDR3 reads CASSEARDRGNYNTIYF. The CDR3 DNA reads TGTGCCAGCAGTGAAGCGCGGGACAGGGGTAATTACAACACCATATATTTT. The gene calls are TRBV6-1 and TRBJ1-3; the match to TRBD1 covers 10 bases. The V gene's germline CDR1 is MNHNS and CDR2 SASEGT. The CDR3 is 17 residues long. V shed 0 bases and J 7 bases; nucleotides not matched to a gene: 9.